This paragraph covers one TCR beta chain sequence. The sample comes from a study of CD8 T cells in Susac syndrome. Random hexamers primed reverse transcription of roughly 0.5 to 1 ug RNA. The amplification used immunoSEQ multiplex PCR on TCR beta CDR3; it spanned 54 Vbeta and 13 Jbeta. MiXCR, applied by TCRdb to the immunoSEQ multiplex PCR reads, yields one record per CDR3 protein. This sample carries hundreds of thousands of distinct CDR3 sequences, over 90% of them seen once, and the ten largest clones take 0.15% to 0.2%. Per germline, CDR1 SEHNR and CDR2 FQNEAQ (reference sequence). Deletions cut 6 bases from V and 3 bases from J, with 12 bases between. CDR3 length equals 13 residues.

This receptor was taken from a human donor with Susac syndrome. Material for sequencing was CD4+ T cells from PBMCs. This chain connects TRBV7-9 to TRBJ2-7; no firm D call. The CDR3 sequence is CASRVGPSYEQYF. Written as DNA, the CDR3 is TGTGCCAGCAGGGTGGGCCCGAGCTACGAGCAGTACTTC.